Below, 30 T cell receptor beta chains from the same sample are listed, as sequenced in a study of shared clonotypes between healthy human individuals. Using immunoSEQ multiplex PCR, the repertoire was profiled, and TCRdb retains in-frame clones only, with some absent. The sample carries 1.5 million to 2.5 million clones, about 94% recorded once. CD45RO negativity and positive selection for CCR7 defined naive CD8 cells, a population that excluded terminally differentiated effector memory CD45RA+ cells. Sequencing was performed on naive CD8+ T cells sorted from blood. These receptors originate from a man younger than 30 in good health.

The V and J genes are TRBV7-9 and TRBJ1-1; D might be TRBD1 (5 bases). The CDR3 consists of 13 residues. CDR1 and CDR2 (germline): SEHNR, FQNEAQ (reference sequence). The V gene lost 10 bases and the J gene lost 8 bases, with 20 bases spanning the gap. Written as DNA, the CDR3 is TGTGCCACTCGGGCGCAGCCGGGGCCCGAAGCTTTCTTT. It yields the protein CATRAQPGPEAFF.

This chain uses TRBV7-2 with TRBJ2-5, with 7 positions matching TRBD1. The CDR3 consists of 13 residues. Trimming removed 5 bases from V and 5 bases from J; junction bases left unmatched: 5. Germline V gene lookup returns CDR1 SGHTA and CDR2 FQGNSA. The CDR3 nucleotides read TGTGCCAGCAGCAACGACAGGGAGGAGACCCAGTACTTC. It codes for CASSNDREETQYF.

The rearrangement links TRBV28 to TRBJ1-5; TRBD1 matches 7 bases. Trimming removed 5 bases from V and 7 bases from J; junction bases left unmatched: 5. This CDR3 region has 13 residues. CDR1 and CDR2 (germline): MDHEN, SYDVKM. The CDR3 DNA follows: TGTGCCAGCAGTCCCAGGGGGGCCCAGCCCCAGCATTTT. Translated, it gives CASSPRGAQPQHF.

The chain links TRBV5-6 to TRBJ2-7, with TRBD2 matching 8 bases. Germline V gene data show CDR1 as SGHDT and CDR2 as YYEEEE. This CDR3 is built from 14 residues. V was pared by 1 base and J by 6 bases, with 6 bases of the junction left unmatched. The CDR3 region is CASSLSLREGEQYF. Written as DNA, the CDR3 is TGTGCCAGCAGCTTGAGTTTACGGGAGGGCGAGCAGTACTTC.

A note on this clone: The same CDR3 can be traced to other DNA sequences in this sample. The rearrangement joins TRBV28 to TRBJ1-2, with D unclear. Per the germline V gene, CDR1 is MDHEN and CDR2 is SYDVKM. Trimming left V 2 bases short and J 8 bases short, with 9 bases between. This CDR3 is built from 12 residues. CDR3 DNA sequence: TGTGCCAGCAGTTTAGGGGAGGGAGGCTACACCTTC. Encoded protein: CASSLGEGGYTF.

CDR3 coding DNA: TGTGCCAGCAGCGCCGGGAGCTCCTACAATGAGCAGTTCTTC. Its translation is CASSAGSSYNEQFF. V and J are TRBV7-6 and TRBJ2-1, with D perhaps matching TRBD2 (6 bases). Trimming left V 5 bases short and J 0 bases short, with 8 bases between. The CDR3 is made up of 14 amino acids. CDR1 and CDR2 (germline): SGHVS, FNYEAQ. Together with reference TRBV7-6 and TRBJ2-1, the CDR3 gives the full variable domain: GAGVSQSPRYKVTKRGQDVALRCDPISGHVSLYWYRQALGQGPEFLTYFNYEAQQDKSGLPNDRFSAERPEGSISTLTIQRTEQRDSAMYRCASSAGSSYNEQFFGPGTRLTVL.

This chain joins TRBV9 and TRBJ2-7, with D possibly TRBD1 on 5 matching bases. The germline V gene encodes CDR1 SGDLS and CDR2 YYNGEE. V was shortened by 0 bases and J by 4 bases, with 14 bases between the two germline ends. This CDR3 has 15 amino acids. The CDR3 protein is CASSVDGQGVYEQYF. The CDR3 bases are TGTGCCAGCAGCGTAGATGGCCAGGGCGTATACGAGCAGTACTTC.

This rearrangement joins TRBV19 to TRBJ2-7; 13 bases are shared with TRBD2. This CDR3 has 17 amino acids. With 3 bases clipped from V and 6 bases from J, the junction kept 11 bases outside the gene matches. CDR1 and CDR2 from the germline V gene are LNHDA and SQIVND (reference sequence). The CDR3 region has the DNA TGTGCCAGTAGTATCACCGGACTAGCGGGAGAAGGTAGCGAGCAGTACTTC. Translated: CASSITGLAGEGSEQYF.

The chain combines TRBV14 with TRBJ1-1, with a tentative D call TRBD1 (5 bases). This CDR3 region has 17 residues. Trimming took off 1 base at V and 0 bases at J, with 15 bases between the two ends. The germline gives CDR1 SGHDN, CDR2 FVKESK. For the CDR3, the DNA is TGTGCCAGCAGCCAAGTTGCGGGGACGAGGATGAACACTGAAGCTTTCTTT. As protein: CASSQVAGTRMNTEAFF.

This chain uses TRBV7-9 with TRBJ2-7; no firm D call. Trimming stripped 4 bases from V and 1 base from J, with 5 bases between. Germline V gives CDR1 SEHNR, CDR2 FQNEAQ (reference sequence). CDR3 length: 12 amino acids. CDR3: CASSYASYEQYF. CDR3 sequence (DNA): TGTGCCAGCAGCTACGCATCCTACGAGCAGTACTTC.

The V gene is TRBV27, the J gene TRBJ1-2, with D unresolved. CDR3 length: 15 residues. Germline lookup yields CDR1 MNHEY and CDR2 SMNVEV (reference sequence). The V gene lost 1 base and the J gene lost 8 bases, with 17 bases spanning the gap. CDR3 in amino acids: CASSLYPHGEGGYTF. DNA for the CDR3: TGTGCCAGCAGTTTATATCCCCACGGGGAGGGCGGCTACACCTTC.

The gene calls are TRBV4-3 and TRBJ1-6; unclear D gene. Between the trimmed V and J ends, which lost 1 base and 8 bases, there was a span of 12 bases. Germline-derived CDR1 and CDR2 are LGHNA and YSLEER. The CDR3 runs 15 residues. The CDR3 DNA sequence: TGCGCCAGCAGCCAAGGGCGGGCGGGGTATTCACCCCTCCACTTT. Protein product: CASSQGRAGYSPLHF.

The V gene is TRBV9, the J gene TRBJ2-7, with unresolved D. V lost 4 bases to trimming and J lost 6 bases, with 11 bases between them. CDR1 and CDR2 (germline): SGDLS, YYNGEE. The CDR3 contains 12 residues. This CDR3 is CASSRAHGEQYF. CDR3 nucleotide sequence: TGTGCCAGCAGCCGCGCCCATGGCGAGCAGTACTTC.

The chain recombines TRBV4-3 with TRBJ2-7; no definite D call. This CDR3 has 13 amino acids. The germline V gene has CDR1 LGHNA and CDR2 YSLEER. The V end was cut by 4 bases, the J end by 6 bases, with 13 bases between. The CDR3 DNA reads TGCGCCAGCAGCCGAGTCCTTCCAGGCGAGCAGTACTTC. Protein product: CASSRVLPGEQYF.

The chain combines TRBV5-4 with TRBJ2-3; TRBD2 aligns across 9 bases. Germline loops: CDR1 SGHNT, CDR2 YYREEE (reference sequence). V trimming: 3 bases; J trimming: 0 bases; junction bases outside the gene matches: 11. The CDR3 contains 18 residues. CDR3 bases: TGTGCCAGCAGCTCTAAGCCCCCAGCGGGAGGTAGCACAGATACGCAGTATTTT. Its protein product is CASSSKPPAGGSTDTQYF. Full variable domain (outside the CDR3, taken from reference TRBV5-4 and TRBJ2-3): ETGVTQSPTHLIKTRGQQVTLRCSSQSGHNTVSWYQQALGQGPQFIFQYYREEENGRGNFPPRFSGLQFPNYSSELNVNALELDDSALYLCASSSKPPAGGSTDTQYFGPGTRLTVL.

CDR3 nucleotide sequence: TGTGCCAGCAGTCCCGGGGAGGGAATAAATGGCTACACCTTC. This sequence encodes CASSPGEGINGYTF. The rearrangement links TRBV6-6 to TRBJ1-2, with D uncertain. CDR1 is MNHNY and CDR2 is SVGAGI in the germline V gene (reference sequence). Trimming took off 5 bases at V and 6 bases at J, with 16 bases between the two ends. The CDR3 spans 14 residues.

The chain uses TRBV11-2 and TRBJ2-3, with a possible D match to TRBD1 (6 bases). The CDR3 has 17 amino acids. V lost 1 base and J 4 bases, leaving 18 bases between the germline ends. Germline CDR1 SGHAT, CDR2 FQNNGV. This CDR3 reads CASSLGTSGVMADTQYF. As DNA, the CDR3 is TGTGCCAGCAGCTTAGGTACTTCAGGGGTTATGGCAGATACGCAGTATTTT.

The table lists this clone with a count of one. The V gene is TRBV27, the J gene TRBJ2-7; 7 nucleotides match TRBD1. V lost 6 bases and J lost 8; bases outside the gene matches: 16. Germline V lookup: CDR1 MNHEY, CDR2 SMNVEV (reference sequence). The CDR3 extends over 15 amino acids. The DNA for the CDR3 is TGTGCCAGCAGCCCCTTGGGACAGTCCCTACGTCAGCAGTACTTC. Translating it yields CASSPLGQSLRQQYF.

A single count supports this clone. The V and J genes are TRBV5-4 and TRBJ2-1; 15 bases map to TRBD2. CDR3 size: 16 residues. The germline gives CDR1 SGHNT, CDR2 YYREEE (reference sequence). The trim removed 6 bases at V and 9 bases at J, leaving 10 bases unmatched. This CDR3 reads CASTGLAGGPLGEQFF. As DNA, the CDR3 is TGTGCCAGCACCGGACTAGCGGGAGGGCCATTAGGTGAGCAGTTCTTC.

The chain links TRBV9 to TRBJ2-7; D is undetermined. Germline V lookup: CDR1 SGDLS, CDR2 YYNGEE. With 4 bases removed from V and 6 bases from J, the gap between germline ends came to 14 bases. The CDR3 is 13 amino acids. CDR3 in DNA: TGTGCCAGCAGCTTCATAGATGGTGGCGAGCAGTACTTC. It encodes CASSFIDGGEQYF.

The chain links TRBV7-2 to TRBJ2-5; D unclear. V lost 1 base, J lost 1 base, and 7 bases lay in between. The CDR3 totals 14 residues. The germline gives CDR1 SGHTA, CDR2 FQGNSA. The DNA for the CDR3 is TGTGCCAGCAGCTTAGAAGTATTCCAAGAGACCCAGTACTTC. It is translated as CASSLEVFQETQYF.

The V gene is TRBV4-1, the J gene TRBJ2-7; D may correspond to TRBD1 or TRBD2 (6 bases each). Deletions cut 5 bases from V and 3 bases from J, with 14 bases between. The germline V gene has CDR1 MGHRA and CDR2 YSYEKL. The CDR3 consists of 14 residues. The CDR3 DNA sequence: TGCGCCAGCAGCTTGGGGGGCTTGGACTACGAGCAGTACTTC. As protein: CASSLGGLDYEQYF.

The chain joins TRBV13 to TRBJ2-1; D call uncertain. Germline-derived CDR1 and CDR2 are PRHDT and FYEKMQ (reference sequence). Trimming removed 3 bases from V and 0 bases from J, with 6 bases in between. The CDR3 extends over 14 amino acids. DNA of the CDR3: TGTGCCAGCAGCTTCATGGGCTCCTACAATGAGCAGTTCTTC. Amino acids: CASSFMGSYNEQFF.

This clone was seen only once. The V gene is TRBV5-4, the J gene TRBJ2-7; D could derive from TRBD1 or TRBD2 (5 bases each). Between the trimmed V and J ends, which lost 4 bases and 0 bases, there was a span of 8 bases. The germline V gene has CDR1 SGHNT and CDR2 YYREEE (reference sequence). The CDR3 is 13 residues long. This CDR3 reads CASSRDPSYEQYF. CDR3 sequence (DNA): TGTGCCAGCAGCAGGGACCCCTCCTACGAGCAGTACTTC.

V usage is TRBV30 and J usage is TRBJ2-7, with D tentatively TRBD2 (5 bases). The ends were cut back, 6 bases at V and 3 bases at J, with 9 bases in the middle. The CDR3 runs 11 residues. Germline CDR1 GTSNPN, CDR2 SVGIG (reference sequence). The CDR3 DNA reads as TGTGCCTGTTTCCGGGGCTACGAGCAGTACTTC. This codes for CACFRGYEQYF.

This chain joins TRBV6-6 and TRBJ2-2; D remains ambiguous. CDR1 MNHNY and CDR2 SVGAGI come from the germline V gene (reference sequence). The CDR3 spans 13 residues. The V gene lost 2 bases and the J gene lost 8 bases, with 9 bases spanning the gap. The CDR3 DNA reads TGTGCCAGCAGTTACGAGTACGGGGGGGAGCTGTTTTTT. It codes for CASSYEYGGELFF.

J is TRBJ2-7 and V is TRBV4-1; D perhaps matches TRBD1 (5 bases). V was clipped by 5 bases and J by 0 bases, with 20 bases between them. The CDR3 is 17 amino acids. Germline CDR1 and CDR2: MGHRA and YSYEKL. DNA for the CDR3: TGCGCCAGCAGCTCCTATGAGACAGTCGGTCTCTCCTACGAGCAGTACTTC. It yields the protein CASSSYETVGLSYEQYF.

The V and J genes are TRBV6-6 and TRBJ1-3; 9 bases agree with TRBD1. The J segment lost 2 bases and the V segment lost 5 bases, leaving 4 bases of the junction unmatched. Germline lookup yields CDR1 MNHNY and CDR2 SVGAGI (reference sequence). The CDR3 runs to 15 residues. CDR3 amino acids: CASSATGGPGNTIYF. DNA for the CDR3: TGTGCCAGCAGTGCGACAGGGGGACCTGGAAACACCATATATTTT.

The J gene is TRBJ2-7, the V gene TRBV5-1, with D possibly matching TRBD2 (6 bases). V was pared by 4 bases and J by 4 bases, with 12 bases between. CDR3 length equals 13 residues. Germline values: CDR1 SGHRS, CDR2 YFSETQ. The CDR3 bases are TGCGCCAGCAGCCCCGTGGGGGGATACGAGCAGTACTTC. Its translation: CASSPVGGYEQYF.

The chain combines TRBV9 with TRBJ2-2, with unresolved D. In germline, CDR1 is SGDLS, CDR2 YYNGEE. The CDR3 extends over 14 amino acids. Trimming shortened V by 0 bases and J by 4 bases, and 7 bases separated the two germline ends. Here the CDR3 reads CASSVARSTGELFF. CDR3 sequence (DNA): TGTGCCAGCAGCGTAGCCAGGTCCACCGGGGAGCTGTTTTTT.